This T cell receptor beta chain was identified during a study of T cell responses to AZD1222 COVID-19 vaccine. Measured with immunoSEQ multiplex PCR; TCRdb has only the in-frame clones, and not every one. The profile shows under 200,000 clones, 70% to 90% of them singletons. The material was peripheral blood, obtained 28 days after the second AZD1222 dose. The sequence was obtained from an adult who received the AZD1222 COVID-19 vaccine.

CDR3 in amino acids: CASSKDRSNGDTQYF. The CDR3 nucleotides are TGTGCCAGCAGTAAGGACAGGTCAAACGGAGATACGCAGTATTTT. The V and J genes are TRBV27 and TRBJ2-3, with 7 nucleotides matching TRBD1. The V segment lost 5 bases and the J segment 5 bases; nucleotides outside the gene matches: 10. The CDR3 consists of 15 residues. Germline CDR1 and CDR2: MNHEY and SMNVEV (reference sequence).